This T cell receptor (beta chain) appears in the sequencing data of a study of cytomegalovirus exposure and HLA in healthy donors. General study points: High specificity and sensitivity for cytomegalovirus status were reported for the classifier.

Method: immunoSEQ multiplex PCR; TCRdb's copy keeps in-frame clones and lacks some. Of approximately 99,000 clones in the sample, approximately 94% were seen once. In the case of this clone: Its antigen is still unknown.

The donors were in the 120-subject validation cohort, distinct from the roughly 670-subject first cohort. Germline assignment: CDR1 LGHNA and CDR2 YSLEER. CDR3 length equals 13 residues. Trimming took off 4 bases at V and 1 base at J, with 6 bases between the two ends. The receptor was derived from a woman between 18 and 29 years old in good health and CMV-seronegative. The sequencing sample was made of PBMCs. This rearrangement joins TRBV4-3 to TRBJ2-3; D not resolved. The CDR3 DNA reads as TGCGCCAGCAGCCTGCGCCGCACAGATACGCAGTATTTT. This gives the protein CASSLRRTDTQYF.